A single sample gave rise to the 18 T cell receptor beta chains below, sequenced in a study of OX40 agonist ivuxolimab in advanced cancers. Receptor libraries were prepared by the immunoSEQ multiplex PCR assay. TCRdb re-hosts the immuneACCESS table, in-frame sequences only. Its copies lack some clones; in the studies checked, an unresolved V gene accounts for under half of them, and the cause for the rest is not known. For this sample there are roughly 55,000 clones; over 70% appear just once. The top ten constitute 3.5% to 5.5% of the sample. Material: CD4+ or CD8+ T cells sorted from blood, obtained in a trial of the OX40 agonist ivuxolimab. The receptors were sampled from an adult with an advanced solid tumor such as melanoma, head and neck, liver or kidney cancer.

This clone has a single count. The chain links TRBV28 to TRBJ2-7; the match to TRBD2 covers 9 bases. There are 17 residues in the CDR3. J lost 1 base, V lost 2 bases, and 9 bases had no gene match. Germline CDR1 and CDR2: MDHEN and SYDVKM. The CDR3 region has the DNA TGTGCCAGCAGTTTAGGGCGGGGTAGCGGGAGATCCTACGAGCAGTACTTC. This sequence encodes CASSLGRGSGRSYEQYF.

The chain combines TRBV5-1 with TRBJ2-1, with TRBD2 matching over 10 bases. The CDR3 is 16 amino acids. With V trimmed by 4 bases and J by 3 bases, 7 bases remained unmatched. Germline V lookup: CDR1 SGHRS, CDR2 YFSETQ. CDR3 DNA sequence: TGCGCCAGCAGCCCGACTAGCGGGTCCCTCTACAATGAGCAGTTCTTC. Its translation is CASSPTSGSLYNEQFF.

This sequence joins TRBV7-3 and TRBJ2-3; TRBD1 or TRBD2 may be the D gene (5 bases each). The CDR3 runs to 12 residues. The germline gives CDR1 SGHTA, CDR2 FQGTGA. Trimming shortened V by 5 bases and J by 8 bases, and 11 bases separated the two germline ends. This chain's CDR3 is CASSGDRSTQYF. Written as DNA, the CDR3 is TGTGCCAGCAGCGGGGACCGGAGTACGCAGTATTTT.

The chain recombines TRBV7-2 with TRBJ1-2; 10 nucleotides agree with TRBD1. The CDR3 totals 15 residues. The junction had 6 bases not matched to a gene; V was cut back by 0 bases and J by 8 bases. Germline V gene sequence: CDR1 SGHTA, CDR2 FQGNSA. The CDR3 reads CASSLAGGQGSGYTF. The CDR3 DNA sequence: TGTGCCAGCAGCTTAGCGGGGGGACAGGGGAGCGGCTACACCTTC.

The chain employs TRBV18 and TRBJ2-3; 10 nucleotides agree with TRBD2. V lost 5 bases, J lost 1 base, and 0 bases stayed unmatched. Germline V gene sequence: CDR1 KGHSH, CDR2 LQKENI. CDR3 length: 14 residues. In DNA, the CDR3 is TGTGCCAGCTCAGGACTAGCGGGCACAGATACGCAGTATTTT. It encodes CASSGLAGTDTQYF.

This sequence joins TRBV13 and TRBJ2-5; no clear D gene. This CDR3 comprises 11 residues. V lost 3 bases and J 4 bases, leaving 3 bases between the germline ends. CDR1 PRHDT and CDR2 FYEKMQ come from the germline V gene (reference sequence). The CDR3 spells CASSFGETQYF. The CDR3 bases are TGTGCCAGCAGCTTTGGAGAGACCCAGTACTTC.

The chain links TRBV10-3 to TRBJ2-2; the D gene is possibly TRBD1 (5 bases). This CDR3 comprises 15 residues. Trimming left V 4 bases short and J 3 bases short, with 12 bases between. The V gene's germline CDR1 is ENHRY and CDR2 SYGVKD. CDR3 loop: CAISGAAGYTGELFF. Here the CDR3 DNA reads TGTGCCATCAGTGGGGCAGCAGGGTACACCGGGGAGCTGTTTTTT.

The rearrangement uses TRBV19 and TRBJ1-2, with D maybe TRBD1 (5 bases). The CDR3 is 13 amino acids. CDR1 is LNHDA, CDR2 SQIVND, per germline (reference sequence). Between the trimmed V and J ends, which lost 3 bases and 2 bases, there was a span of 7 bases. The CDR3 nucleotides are TGTGCCAGTAGTATCAACAGGAACTATGGCTACACCTTC. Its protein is CASSINRNYGYTF. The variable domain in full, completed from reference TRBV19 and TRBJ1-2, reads DGGITQSPKYLFRKEGQNVTLSCEQNLNHDAMYWYRQDPGQGLRLIYYSQIVNDFQKGDIAEGYSVSREKKESFPLTVTSAQKNPTAFYLCASSINRNYGYTFGSGTRLTVV.

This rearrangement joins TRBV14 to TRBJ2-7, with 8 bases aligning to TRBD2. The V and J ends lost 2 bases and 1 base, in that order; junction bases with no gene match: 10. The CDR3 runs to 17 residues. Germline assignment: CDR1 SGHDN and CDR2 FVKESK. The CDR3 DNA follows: TGTGCCAGCAGCCAATTGGGTACGGGACTAGTTTCCTACGAGCAGTACTTC. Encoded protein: CASSQLGTGLVSYEQYF.

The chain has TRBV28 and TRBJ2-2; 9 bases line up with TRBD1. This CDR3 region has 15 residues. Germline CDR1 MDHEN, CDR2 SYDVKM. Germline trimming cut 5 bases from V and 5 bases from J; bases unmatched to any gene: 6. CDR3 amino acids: CASSTPTGGTGELFF. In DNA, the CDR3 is TGTGCCAGCAGTACCCCGACAGGGGGAACCGGGGAGCTGTTTTTT.

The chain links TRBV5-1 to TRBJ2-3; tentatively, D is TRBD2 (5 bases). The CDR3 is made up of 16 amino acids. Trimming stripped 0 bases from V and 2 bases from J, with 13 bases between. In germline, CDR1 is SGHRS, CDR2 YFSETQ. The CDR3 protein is CASSLVSSGSTDTQYF. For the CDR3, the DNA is TGCGCCAGCAGCTTGGTAAGCAGCGGCTCCACAGATACGCAGTATTTT.

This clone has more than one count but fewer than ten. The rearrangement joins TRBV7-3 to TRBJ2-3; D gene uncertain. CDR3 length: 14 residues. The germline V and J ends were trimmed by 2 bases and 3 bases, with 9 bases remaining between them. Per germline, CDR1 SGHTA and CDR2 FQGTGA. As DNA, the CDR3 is TGTGCCAGCAGCTTAGGCCCGACTACAGATACGCAGTATTTT. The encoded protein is CASSLGPTTDTQYF.

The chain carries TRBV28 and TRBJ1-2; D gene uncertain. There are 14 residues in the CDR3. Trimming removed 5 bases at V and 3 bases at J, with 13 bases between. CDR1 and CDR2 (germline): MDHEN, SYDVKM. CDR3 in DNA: TGTGCCAGCAGTAGTGTCCCACCGGACTATGGCTACACCTTC. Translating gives CASSSVPPDYGYTF.

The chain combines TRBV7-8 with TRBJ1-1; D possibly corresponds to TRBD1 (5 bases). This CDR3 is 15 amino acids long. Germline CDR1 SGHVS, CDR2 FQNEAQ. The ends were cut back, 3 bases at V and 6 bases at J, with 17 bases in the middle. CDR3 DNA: TGTGCCAGCAGCTTTGGCGTTCCAGGGCGGCCTGAAGCTTTCTTT. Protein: CASSFGVPGRPEAFF.

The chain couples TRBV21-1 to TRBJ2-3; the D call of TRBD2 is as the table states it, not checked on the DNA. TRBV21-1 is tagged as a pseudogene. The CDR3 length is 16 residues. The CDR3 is CASSTKGGGAGDTQYF. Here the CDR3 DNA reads TGTGCCAGCAGCACTAAGGGAGGCGGGGCAGGGGATACGCAGTATTTT.

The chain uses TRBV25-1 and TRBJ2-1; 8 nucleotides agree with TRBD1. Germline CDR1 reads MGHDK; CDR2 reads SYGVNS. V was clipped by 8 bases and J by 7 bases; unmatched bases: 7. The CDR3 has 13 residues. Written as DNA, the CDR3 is TGTGCCAGCTCCCGACAGGGGTATAATGAGCAGTTCTTC. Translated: CASSRQGYNEQFF. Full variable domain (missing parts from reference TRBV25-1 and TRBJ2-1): EADIYQTPRYLVIGTGKKITLECSQTMGHDKMYWYQQDPGMELHLIHYSYGVNSTEKGDLSSESTVSRIRTEHFPLTLESARPSHTSQYLCASSRQGYNEQFFGPGTRLTVL.

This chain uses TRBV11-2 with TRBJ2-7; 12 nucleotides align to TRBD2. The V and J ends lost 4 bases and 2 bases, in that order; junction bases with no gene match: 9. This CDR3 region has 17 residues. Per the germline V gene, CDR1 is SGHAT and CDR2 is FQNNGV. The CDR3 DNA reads TGTGCCAGCAGCTCCCCCCGGGCTAGCGGGAGGGCCTACGAGCAGTACTTC. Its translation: CASSSPRASGRAYEQYF.

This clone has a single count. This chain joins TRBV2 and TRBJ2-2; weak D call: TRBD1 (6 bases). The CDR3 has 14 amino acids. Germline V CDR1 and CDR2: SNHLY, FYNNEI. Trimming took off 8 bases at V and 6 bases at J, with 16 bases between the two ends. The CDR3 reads CASLLQGYAGELFF. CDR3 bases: TGTGCCAGCCTGTTACAGGGTTACGCCGGGGAGCTGTTTTTT.